This T cell receptor (beta chain) originates from a study of CXCR3-negative and CXCR3-positive naive CD8 T cells. Background on the study: Overall TRB read output was 120 million to 150 million, and each library contained about 1.5 +/- 0.3 million reads. Regarding the study as a whole: CXCR3-positive naive cells had TRB CDR3s that were more hydrophobic than CXCR3-negative naive cells had. Memory CD8+ cells showed much lower diversity, while both naive subsets displayed comparably high diversity. TRBV-TRBJ usage matched between naive CXCR3-negative and CXCR3-positive cells but not between memory cells.

The authors made the TRB cDNA libraries by 5' RACE using UMI labels. Reprocessing the 5' RACE reads, TCRdb reports a single entry for every CDR3 protein and omits DNA. The table lists tens of thousands of distinct CDR3 sequences, with 0.7% to 0.8% in the top ten. Triplicate approximately 300,000-cell sorts were made of each CD8+ T cell subset. Germline V gene lookup returns CDR1 SNHLY and CDR2 FYNNEI. The CDR3 loop spans 14 amino acids. In regard to this clonotype: Its antigen is currently unknown.

V usage is TRBV2 and J usage is TRBJ2-2; TCRdb selects TRBD2, and the lack of DNA leaves this call unchecked. The source is a human donor in good health. Some clones in this sample may be carry-over from other donors' samples. The sample comprised naive CXCR3+ CD8+ T cells from blood. Subset defined: CD45RO-CCR7+CD27+CD95- naive CD8+ T cells expressing CXCR3 (TNR3+). This chain's CDR3 is CAILAGVYTGELFF.